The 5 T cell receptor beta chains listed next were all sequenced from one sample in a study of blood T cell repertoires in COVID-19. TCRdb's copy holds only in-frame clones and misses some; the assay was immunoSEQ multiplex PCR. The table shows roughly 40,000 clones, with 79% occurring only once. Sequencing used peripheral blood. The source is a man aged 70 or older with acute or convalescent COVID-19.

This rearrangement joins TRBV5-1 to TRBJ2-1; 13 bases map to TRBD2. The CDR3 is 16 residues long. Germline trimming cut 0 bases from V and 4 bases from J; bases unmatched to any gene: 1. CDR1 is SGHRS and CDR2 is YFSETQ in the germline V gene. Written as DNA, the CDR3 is TGCGCCAGCAGCTTGGGGACTAGCGGGAGTTACAATGAGCAGTTCTTC. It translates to CASSLGTSGSYNEQFF.

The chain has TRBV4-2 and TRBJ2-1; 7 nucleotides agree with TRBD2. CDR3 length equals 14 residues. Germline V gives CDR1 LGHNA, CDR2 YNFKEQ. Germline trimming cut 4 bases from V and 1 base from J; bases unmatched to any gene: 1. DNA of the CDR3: TGTGCCAGCAGCCCCGGGGGGTCCTACAATGAGCAGTTCTTC. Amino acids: CASSPGGSYNEQFF.

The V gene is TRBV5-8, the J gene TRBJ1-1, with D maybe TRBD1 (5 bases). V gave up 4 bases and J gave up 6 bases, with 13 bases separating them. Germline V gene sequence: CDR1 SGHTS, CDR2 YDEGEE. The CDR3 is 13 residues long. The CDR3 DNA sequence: TGTGCCAGCAGCATCCAGGGTTGGGCTGAAGCTTTCTTT. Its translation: CASSIQGWAEAFF.

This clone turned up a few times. CDR3 sequence: CASSPDRVEAFF. The CDR3 coding sequence is TGTGCCAGCAGCCCGGACAGAGTCGAAGCTTTCTTT. J is TRBJ1-1 and V is TRBV7-2, with a possible D match to TRBD1 (6 bases). Per the germline V gene, CDR1 is SGHTA and CDR2 is FQGNSA. This CDR3 has 12 amino acids. The V end was cut by 5 bases, the J end by 8 bases, with 12 bases between.

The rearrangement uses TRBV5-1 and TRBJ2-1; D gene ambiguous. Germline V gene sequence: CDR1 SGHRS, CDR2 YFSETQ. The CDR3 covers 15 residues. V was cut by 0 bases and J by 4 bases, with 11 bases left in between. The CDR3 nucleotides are TGCGCCAGCAGCTTGGGAGGCCAAGAATACAATGAGCAGTTCTTC. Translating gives CASSLGGQEYNEQFF.